This T cell receptor (beta chain) originates from a study of T cell repertoires in cytomegalovirus infection. Germline V gene lookup returns CDR1 SGHTA and CDR2 FQGTGA. Deletions cut 2 bases from V and 7 bases from J, with 15 bases between. This CDR3 has 16 amino acids. This clonotype was counted only a few times. Each CDR3 protein gets one entry after TCRdb re-called the reads with MiXCR. The profile shows around 740,000 distinct CDR3 sequences, roughly a third of them singletons. Sequencing used PBMCs. The rearrangement joins TRBV7-3 to TRBJ1-6; tentatively, D is TRBD1 (5 bases). The origin of this receptor is a human donor in good health (CMV status not recorded). Some clones in this sample may be carry-over from other donors' samples. CDR3 amino acids: CASSLVRAGINSPLHF. CDR3 sequence (DNA): TGTGCCAGCAGCTTAGTCAGGGCGGGGATCAATTCACCCCTCCACTTT. Combining the CDR3 with reference TRBV7-3 and TRBJ1-6 gives the whole variable domain GAGVSQTPSNKVTEKGKYVELRCDPISGHTALYWYRQSLGQGPEFLIYFQGTGAADDSGLPNDRFFAVRPEGSVSTLKIQRTERGDSAVYLCASSLVRAGINSPLHFGNGTRLTVT.